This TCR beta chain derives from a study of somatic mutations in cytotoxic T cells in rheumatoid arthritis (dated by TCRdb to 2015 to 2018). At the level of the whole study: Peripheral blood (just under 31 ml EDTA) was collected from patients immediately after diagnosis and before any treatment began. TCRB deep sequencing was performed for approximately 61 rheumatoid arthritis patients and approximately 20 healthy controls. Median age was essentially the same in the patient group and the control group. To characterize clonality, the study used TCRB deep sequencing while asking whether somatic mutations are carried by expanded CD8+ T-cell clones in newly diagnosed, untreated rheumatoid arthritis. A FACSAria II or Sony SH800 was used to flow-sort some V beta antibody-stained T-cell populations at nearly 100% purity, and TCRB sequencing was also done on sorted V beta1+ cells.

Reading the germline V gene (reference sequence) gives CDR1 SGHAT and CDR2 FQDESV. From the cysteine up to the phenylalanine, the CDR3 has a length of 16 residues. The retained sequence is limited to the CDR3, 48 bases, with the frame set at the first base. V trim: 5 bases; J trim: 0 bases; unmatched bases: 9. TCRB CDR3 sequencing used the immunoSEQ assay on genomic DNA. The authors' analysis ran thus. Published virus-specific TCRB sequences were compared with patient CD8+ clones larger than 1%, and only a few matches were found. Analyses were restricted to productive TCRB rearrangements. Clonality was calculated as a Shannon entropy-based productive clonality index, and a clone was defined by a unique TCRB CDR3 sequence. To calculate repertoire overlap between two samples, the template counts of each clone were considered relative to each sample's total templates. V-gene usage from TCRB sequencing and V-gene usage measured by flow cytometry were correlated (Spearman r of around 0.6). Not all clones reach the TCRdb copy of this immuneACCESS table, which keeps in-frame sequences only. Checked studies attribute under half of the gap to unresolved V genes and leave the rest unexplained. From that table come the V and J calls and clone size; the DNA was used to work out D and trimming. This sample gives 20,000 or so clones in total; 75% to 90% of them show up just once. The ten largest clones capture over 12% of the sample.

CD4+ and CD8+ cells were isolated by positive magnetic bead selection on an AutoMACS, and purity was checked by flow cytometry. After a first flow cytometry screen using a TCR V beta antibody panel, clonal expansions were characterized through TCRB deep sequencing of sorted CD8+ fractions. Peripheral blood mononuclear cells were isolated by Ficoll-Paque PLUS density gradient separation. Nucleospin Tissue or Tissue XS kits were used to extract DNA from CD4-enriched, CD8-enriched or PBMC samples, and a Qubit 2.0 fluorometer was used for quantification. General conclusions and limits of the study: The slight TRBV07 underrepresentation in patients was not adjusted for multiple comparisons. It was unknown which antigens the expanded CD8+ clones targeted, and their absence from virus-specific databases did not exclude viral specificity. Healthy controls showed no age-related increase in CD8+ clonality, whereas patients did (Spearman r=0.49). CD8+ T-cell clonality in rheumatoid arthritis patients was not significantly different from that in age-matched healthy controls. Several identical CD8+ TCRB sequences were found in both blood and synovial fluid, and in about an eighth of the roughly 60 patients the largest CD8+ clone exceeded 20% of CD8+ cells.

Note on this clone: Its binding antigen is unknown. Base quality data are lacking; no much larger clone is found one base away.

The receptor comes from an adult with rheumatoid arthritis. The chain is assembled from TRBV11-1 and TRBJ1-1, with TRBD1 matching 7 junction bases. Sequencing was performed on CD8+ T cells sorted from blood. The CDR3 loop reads CASSHLTGVVNTEAFF. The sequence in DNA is TGTGCCAGCAGCCACCTAACAGGGGTCGTGAACACTGAAGCTTTCTTT.